Reported below is one T cell receptor (beta chain). Its antigen is as yet unknown. The CDR3 consists of 14 residues. Per the germline V gene, CDR1 is MNHNY and CDR2 is SVGAGI (reference sequence). The V gene lost 5 bases and the J gene lost 1 base, with 9 bases spanning the gap. Libraries were prepared by immunoSEQ multiplex PCR; TCRdb keeps only in-frame clonotypes and omits some of them. The table includes 25,000 or so clones, 85% to 95% detected once. Noted time point: 12 to 13 months of natalizumab therapy. All patients had prior interferon beta, and all PML patients were female. T1 and T2 blood were collected at 6 and 12 months of natalizumab. This sample was taken from a study of multiple sclerosis patients with progressive multifocal leukoencephalopathy. Notes on the study in general: Before and during natalizumab, the clones expanded at PML already existed. Lower normalized Shannon entropy suggested reduced TRB diversity in most PML patients.

The source of this sequence is a young man with multiple sclerosis. The V gene is TRBV6-6, the J gene TRBJ1-3; no reliable D call. Sequencing was performed on PBMCs, taken from a patient treated with natalizumab. In DNA form, the CDR3 reads TGTGCCAGCAGTCCAGTCTTATCTGGAAACACCATATATTTT. Translation gives CASSPVLSGNTIYF.